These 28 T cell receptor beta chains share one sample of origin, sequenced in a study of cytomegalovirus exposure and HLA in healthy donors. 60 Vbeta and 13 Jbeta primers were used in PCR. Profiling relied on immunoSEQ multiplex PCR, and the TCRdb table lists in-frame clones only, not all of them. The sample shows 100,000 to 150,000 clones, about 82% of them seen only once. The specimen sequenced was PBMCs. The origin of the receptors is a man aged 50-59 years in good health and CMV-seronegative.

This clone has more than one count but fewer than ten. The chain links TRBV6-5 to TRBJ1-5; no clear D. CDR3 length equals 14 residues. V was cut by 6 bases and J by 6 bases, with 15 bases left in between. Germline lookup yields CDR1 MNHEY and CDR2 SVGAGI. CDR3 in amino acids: CASRPWSGSQPQHF. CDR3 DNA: TGTGCCAGCAGGCCTTGGTCGGGGAGTCAGCCCCAGCATTTT.

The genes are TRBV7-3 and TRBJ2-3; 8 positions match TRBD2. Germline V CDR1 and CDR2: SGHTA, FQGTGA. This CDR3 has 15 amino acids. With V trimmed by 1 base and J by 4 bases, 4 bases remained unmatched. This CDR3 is CASSLNDGGADTQYF. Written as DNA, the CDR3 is TGTGCCAGCAGCTTAAATGACGGGGGGGCAGATACGCAGTATTTT. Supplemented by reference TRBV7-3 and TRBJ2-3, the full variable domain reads GAGVSQTPSNKVTEKGKYVELRCDPISGHTALYWYRQSLGQGPEFLIYFQGTGAADDSGLPNDRFFAVRPEGSVSTLKIQRTERGDSAVYLCASSLNDGGADTQYFGPGTRLTVL.

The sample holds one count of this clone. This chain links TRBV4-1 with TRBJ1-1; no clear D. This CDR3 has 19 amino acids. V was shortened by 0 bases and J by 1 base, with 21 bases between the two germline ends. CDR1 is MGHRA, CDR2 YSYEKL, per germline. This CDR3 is CASSQDVGRDTSPNTEAFF. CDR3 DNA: TGCGCCAGCAGCCAAGACGTGGGCAGAGACACCTCGCCGAACACTGAAGCTTTCTTT.

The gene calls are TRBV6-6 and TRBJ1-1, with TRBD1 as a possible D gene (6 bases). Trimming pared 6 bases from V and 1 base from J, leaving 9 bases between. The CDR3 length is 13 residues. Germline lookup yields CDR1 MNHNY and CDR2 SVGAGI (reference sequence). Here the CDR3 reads CASRGGQNTEAFF. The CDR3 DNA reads TGTGCCAGCAGAGGGGGACAGAACACTGAAGCTTTCTTT.

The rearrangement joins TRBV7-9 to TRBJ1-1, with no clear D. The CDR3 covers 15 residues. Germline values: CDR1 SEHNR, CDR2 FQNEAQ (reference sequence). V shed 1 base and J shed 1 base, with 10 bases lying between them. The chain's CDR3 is CASSLVSARNTEAFF. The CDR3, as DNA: TGTGCCAGCAGCTTAGTTAGCGCCCGGAACACTGAAGCTTTCTTT.

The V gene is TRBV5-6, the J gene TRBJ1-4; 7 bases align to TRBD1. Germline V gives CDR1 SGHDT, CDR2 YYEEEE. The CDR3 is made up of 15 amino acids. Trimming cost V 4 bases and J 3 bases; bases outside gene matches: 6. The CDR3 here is CASSPRDSPNEKLFF. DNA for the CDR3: TGTGCCAGCAGCCCACGGGACAGTCCTAATGAAAAACTGTTTTTT.

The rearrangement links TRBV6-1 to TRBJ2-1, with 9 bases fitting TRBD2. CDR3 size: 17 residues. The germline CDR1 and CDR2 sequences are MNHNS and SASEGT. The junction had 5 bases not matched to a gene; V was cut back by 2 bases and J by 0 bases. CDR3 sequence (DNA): TGTGCCAGCAGTGAAATGAGCGGGGGGCGCTCCTACAATGAGCAGTTCTTC. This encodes CASSEMSGGRSYNEQFF.

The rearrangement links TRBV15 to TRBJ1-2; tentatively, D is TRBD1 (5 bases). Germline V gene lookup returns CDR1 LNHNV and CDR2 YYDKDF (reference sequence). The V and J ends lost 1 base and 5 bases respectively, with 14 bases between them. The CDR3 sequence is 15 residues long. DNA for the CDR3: TGTGCCACCAGCAGAGGTTCGCAGGGTGGTTATGGCTACACCTTC. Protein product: CATSRGSQGGYGYTF.

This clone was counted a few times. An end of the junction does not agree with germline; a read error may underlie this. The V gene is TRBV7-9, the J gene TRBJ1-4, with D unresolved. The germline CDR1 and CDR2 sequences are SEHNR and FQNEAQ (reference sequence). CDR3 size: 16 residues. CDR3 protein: CSSSSTAGWANEKLFF. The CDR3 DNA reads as TGTTCCAGCAGCTCAACAGCCGGCTGGGCTAATGAAAAACTGTTTTTT.

The chain's CDR3 is CASEENRGESSPLHF. The CDR3 DNA is TGTGCCAGCGAGGAGAACAGGGGCGAAAGCTCACCCCTCCACTTT. The chain is built from TRBV25-1 and TRBJ1-6; 7 bases are a match to TRBD1. V shed 8 bases and J 10 bases; nucleotides not matched to a gene: 14. Germline assignment: CDR1 MGHDK and CDR2 SYGVNS. The CDR3 covers 15 residues.

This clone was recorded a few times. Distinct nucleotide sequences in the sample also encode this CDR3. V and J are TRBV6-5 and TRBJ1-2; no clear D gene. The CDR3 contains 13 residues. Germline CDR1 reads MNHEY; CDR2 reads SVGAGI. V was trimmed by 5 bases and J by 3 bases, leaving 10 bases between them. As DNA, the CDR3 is TGTGCCAGCAGTCGGGGAGCGGACTATGGCTACACCTTC. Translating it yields CASSRGADYGYTF.

The CDR3 DNA follows: TGTGCCAGTAGTATAGCGGCAGGGGGCGCTTGGAAGGGCTACGAGCAGTACTTC. It translates to CASSIAAGGAWKGYEQYF. The chain employs TRBV19 and TRBJ2-7; 8 bases are a match to TRBD1. V shed 1 base and J 3 bases; nucleotides not matched to a gene: 14. The CDR3 is 18 residues long. Germline CDR1 LNHDA, CDR2 SQIVND (reference sequence).

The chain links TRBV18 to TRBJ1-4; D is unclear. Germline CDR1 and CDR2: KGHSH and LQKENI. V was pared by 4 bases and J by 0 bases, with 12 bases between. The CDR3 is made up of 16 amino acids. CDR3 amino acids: CASSRTPGTTNEKLFF. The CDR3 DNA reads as TGTGCCAGCTCACGTACTCCCGGGACAACTAATGAAAAACTGTTTTTT.

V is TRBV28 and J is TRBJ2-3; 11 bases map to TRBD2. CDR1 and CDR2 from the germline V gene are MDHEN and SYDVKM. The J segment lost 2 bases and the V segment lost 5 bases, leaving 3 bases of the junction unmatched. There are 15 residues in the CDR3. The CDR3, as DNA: TGTGCCAGCAGTACTAGCGGGGGCCACACAGATACGCAGTATTTT. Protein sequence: CASSTSGGHTDTQYF.

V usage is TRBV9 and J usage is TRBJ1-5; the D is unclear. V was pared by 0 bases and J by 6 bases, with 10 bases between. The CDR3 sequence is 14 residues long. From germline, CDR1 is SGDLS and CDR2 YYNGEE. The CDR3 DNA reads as TGTGCCAGCAGCGTAGATTTGGCGGGTCAGCCCCAGCATTTT. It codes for CASSVDLAGQPQHF.

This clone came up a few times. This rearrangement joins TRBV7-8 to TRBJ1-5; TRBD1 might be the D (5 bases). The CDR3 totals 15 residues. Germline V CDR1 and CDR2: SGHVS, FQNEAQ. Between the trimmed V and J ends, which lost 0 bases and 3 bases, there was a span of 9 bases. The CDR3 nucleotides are TGTGCCAGCAGCTTAGCGGGGGAGGCCAATCAGCCCCAGCATTTT. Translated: CASSLAGEANQPQHF.

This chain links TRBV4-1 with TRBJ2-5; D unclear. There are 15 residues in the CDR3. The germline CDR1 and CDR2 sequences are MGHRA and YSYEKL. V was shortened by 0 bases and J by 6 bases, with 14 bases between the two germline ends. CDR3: CASSQDLSASKTQYF. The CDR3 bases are TGCGCCAGCAGCCAAGATCTCAGCGCGAGTAAGACCCAGTACTTC.

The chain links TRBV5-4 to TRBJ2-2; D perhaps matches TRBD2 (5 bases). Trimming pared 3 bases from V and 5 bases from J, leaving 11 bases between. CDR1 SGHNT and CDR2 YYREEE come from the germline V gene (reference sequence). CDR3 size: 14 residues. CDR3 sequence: CASSWTSGTGELFF. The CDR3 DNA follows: TGTGCCAGCAGCTGGACGTCGGGAACCGGGGAGCTGTTTTTT.

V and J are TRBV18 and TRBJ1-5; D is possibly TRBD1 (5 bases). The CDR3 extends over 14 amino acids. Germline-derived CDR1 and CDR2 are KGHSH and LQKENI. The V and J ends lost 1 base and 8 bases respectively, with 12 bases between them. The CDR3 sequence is CASSPQTDLEPQHF. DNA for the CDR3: TGTGCCAGCTCACCACAGACAGACCTAGAGCCCCAGCATTTT.

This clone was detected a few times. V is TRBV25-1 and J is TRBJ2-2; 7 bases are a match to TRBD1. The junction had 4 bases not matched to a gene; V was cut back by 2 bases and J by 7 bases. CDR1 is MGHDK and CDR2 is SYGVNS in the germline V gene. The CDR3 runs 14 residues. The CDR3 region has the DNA TGTGCCAGCAGTGAAGACAGGGAAAGCGGGGAGCTGTTTTTT. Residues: CASSEDRESGELFF.

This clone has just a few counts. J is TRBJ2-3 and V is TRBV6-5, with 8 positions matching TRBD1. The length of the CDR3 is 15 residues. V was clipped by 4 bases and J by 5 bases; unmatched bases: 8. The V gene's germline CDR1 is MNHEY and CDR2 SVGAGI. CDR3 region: CASSSTGDPGDTQYF. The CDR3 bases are TGTGCCAGCAGTTCGACAGGGGATCCGGGAGATACGCAGTATTTT.

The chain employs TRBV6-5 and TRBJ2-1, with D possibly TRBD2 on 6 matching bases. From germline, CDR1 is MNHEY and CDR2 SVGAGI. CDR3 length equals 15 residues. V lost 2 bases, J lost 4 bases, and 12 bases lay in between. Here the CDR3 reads CASSYIGSGYNEQFF. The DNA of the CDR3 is TGTGCCAGCAGTTACATAGGGAGCGGGTACAATGAGCAGTTCTTC.

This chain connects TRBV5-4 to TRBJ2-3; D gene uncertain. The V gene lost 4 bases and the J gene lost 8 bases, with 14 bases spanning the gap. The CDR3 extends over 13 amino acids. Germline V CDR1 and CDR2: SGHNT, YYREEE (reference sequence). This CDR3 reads CASSLDPPGTQYF. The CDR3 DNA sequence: TGTGCCAGCAGCCTGGACCCGCCGGGTACGCAGTATTTT.

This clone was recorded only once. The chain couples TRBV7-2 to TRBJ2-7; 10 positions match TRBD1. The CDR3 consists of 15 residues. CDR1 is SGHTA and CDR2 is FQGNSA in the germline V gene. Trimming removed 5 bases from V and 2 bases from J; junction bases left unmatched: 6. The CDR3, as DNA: TGTGCCAGCAGCATCAGACAGGGGGCGGCCTACGAGCAGTACTTC. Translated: CASSIRQGAAYEQYF. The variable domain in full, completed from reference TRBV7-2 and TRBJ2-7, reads GAGVSQSPSNKVTEKGKDVELRCDPISGHTALYWYRQSLGQGLEFLIYFQGNSAPDKSGLPSDRFSAERTGGSVSTLTIQRTQQEDSAVYLCASSIRQGAAYEQYFGPGTRLTVT.

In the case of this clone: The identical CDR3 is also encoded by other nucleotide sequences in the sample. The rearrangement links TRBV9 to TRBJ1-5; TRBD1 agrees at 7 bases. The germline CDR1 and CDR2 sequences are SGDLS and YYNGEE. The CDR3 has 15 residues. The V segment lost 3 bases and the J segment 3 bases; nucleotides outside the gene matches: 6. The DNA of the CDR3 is TGTGCCAGCAGCGCCTCAGGGGGTTTCAATCAGCCCCAGCATTTT. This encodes CASSASGGFNQPQHF.

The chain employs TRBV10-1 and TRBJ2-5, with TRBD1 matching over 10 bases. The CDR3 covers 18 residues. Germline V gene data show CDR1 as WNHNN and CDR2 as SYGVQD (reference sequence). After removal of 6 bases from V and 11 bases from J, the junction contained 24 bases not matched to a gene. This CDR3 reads CASSAGTGAPRGHWEQYF. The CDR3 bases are TGCGCCAGCAGCGCCGGGACAGGGGCTCCGAGGGGACACTGGGAGCAGTACTTC.

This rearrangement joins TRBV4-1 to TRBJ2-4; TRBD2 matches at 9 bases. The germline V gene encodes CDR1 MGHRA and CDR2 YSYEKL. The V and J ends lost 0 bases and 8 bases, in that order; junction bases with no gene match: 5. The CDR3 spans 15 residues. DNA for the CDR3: TGCGCCAGCAGCCAAGAGGGCGGGGGGGGCGACATTCAGTACTTC. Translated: CASSQEGGGGDIQYF.

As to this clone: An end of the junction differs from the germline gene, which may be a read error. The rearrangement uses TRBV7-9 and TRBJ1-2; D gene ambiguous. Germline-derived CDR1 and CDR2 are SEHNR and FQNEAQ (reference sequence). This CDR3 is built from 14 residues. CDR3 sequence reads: CSSSLGRELYGYTF. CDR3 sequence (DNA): TGTTCCAGCAGCTTAGGGCGGGAGCTCTATGGCTACACCTTC.